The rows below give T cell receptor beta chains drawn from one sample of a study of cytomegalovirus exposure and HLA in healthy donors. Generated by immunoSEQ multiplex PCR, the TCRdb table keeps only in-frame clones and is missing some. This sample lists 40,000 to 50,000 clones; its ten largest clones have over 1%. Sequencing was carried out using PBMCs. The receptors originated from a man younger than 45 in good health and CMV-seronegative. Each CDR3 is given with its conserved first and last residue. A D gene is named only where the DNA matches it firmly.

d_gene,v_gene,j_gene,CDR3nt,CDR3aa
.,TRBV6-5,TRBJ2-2,TGTGCCAGCAGCCCTACGACAGGGAACACCGGGGAGCTGTTTTTT,CASSPTTGNTGELFF
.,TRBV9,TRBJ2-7,TGTGCCAGCAGCGGGCAGTCCTACGAGCAGTACTTC,CASSGQSYEQYF
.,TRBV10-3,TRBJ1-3,TGTGCCATCAGCCCCGGGACATACGCCTCTGGAAACACCATATATTTT,CAISPGTYASGNTIYF
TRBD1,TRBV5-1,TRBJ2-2,TGCGCCAGCAGCTCCGGACCAGGGGGCGCGGTGACCGGGGAGCTGTTTTTT,CASSSGPGGAVTGELFF
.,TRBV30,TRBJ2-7,TGTGCCTGGAGTGGAGTACTCTACGAGCAGTACTTC,CAWSGVLYEQYF
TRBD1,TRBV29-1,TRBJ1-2,TGCAGCATTGCCTCAGGGGGCGGGTATGGCTACACCTTC,CSIASGGGYGYTF
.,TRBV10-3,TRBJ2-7,TGTGCCATCAGTGAGTCGATGGCTCAGTACGAGCAGTACTTC,CAISESMAQYEQYF
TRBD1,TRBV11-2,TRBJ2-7,TGTGCCAGCAGCTTACAGACAGGGGGCTACGAGCAGTACTTC,CASSLQTGGYEQYF
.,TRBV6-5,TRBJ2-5,TGTGCCAGCAGCCGCTCTACCTACGGGACCCAGTACTTC,CASSRSTYGTQYF
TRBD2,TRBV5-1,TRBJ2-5,TGCGCCAGCGGCACGGGAGGCCGACTAGAGACCCAGTACTTC,CASGTGGRLETQYF
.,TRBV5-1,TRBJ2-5,TGCGCCAGCAGCTTAACAGGGTTTGGTGAGACCCAGTACTTC,CASSLTGFGETQYF
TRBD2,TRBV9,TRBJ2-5,TGTGCCAGCAGCGTAGTACTAGCGGGAGGGCCAGTAGGAGAGACCCAGTACTTC,CASSVVLAGGPVGETQYF
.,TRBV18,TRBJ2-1,TGTGCCAGCTCACCGACCGTAAGACGGACTCTCTCCTACAATGAGCAGTTCTTC,CASSPTVRRTLSYNEQFF
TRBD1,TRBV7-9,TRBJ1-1,TGTGCCAGCAGCAATTCCCCCGGGACAGGGGCGCCGGAAGCTTTCTTT,CASSNSPGTGAPEAFF
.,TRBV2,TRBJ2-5,TGTGCCAGCAGTGAATCCAGGGCAGGAGAGACCCAGTACTTC,CASSESRAGETQYF
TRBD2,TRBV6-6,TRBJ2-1,TGTGCCAGCAGTTACTCTGGACTAGCGGACAATGAGCAGTTCTTC,CASSYSGLADNEQFF
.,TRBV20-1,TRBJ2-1,TGCAGTGCCATGTCCCCAAATGAGCAGTTCTTC,CSAMSPNEQFF
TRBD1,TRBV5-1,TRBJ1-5,TGCGCCAGCAGCCTCAGACAGGGTGATCAGCCCCAGCATTTT,CASSLRQGDQPQHF
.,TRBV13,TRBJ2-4,TGTGCCAGCAGCCCTACAGGGAAAAACATTCAGTACTTC,CASSPTGKNIQYF
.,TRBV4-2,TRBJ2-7,TGTGCCAGCAGCCTTCCCGCCGCCGGGACTGATTTCTACGAGCAGTACTTC,CASSLPAAGTDFYEQYF
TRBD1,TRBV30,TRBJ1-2,TGTGCCGTGCGACGACCCCGGACAGGGCACTATGGCTACACCTTC,CAVRRPRTGHYGYTF
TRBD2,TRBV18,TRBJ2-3,TGTGCCAGCTCAGTCTCTAGCGGTCTGCAGTATTTT,CASSVSSGLQYF
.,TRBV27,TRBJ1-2,TGTGCCAGCAGTTTAGGGCAGGGCTTCTATGGCTACACCTTC,CASSLGQGFYGYTF
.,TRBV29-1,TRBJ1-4,TGCAGCGCGGGTAATGAAAAACTGTTTTTT,CSAGNEKLFF
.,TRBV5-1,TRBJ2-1,TGCGCCAGCAGCTTGATGGAGGGAGCATGGTACAATGAGCAGTTCTTC,CASSLMEGAWYNEQFF
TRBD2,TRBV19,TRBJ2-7,TGTGCCAGTAGACTCAGGACTAGCGGGAGCTACGAGCAGTACTTC,CASRLRTSGSYEQYF
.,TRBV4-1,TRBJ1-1,TGCGCCAGCAGTCAAGCGCGACTGAGTAACACTGAAGCTTTCTTT,CASSQARLSNTEAFF
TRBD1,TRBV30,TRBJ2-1,TGTGCCTGGAGTAAGGGGGCTGGGGGTGAGCAGTTCTTC,CAWSKGAGGEQFF
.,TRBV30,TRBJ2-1,TGTGCCTGGAGGCCCGGGACTGCAGACAATGAGCAGTTCTTC,CAWRPGTADNEQFF
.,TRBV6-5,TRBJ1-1,TGTGCCAGCAGTTACGGTAGGGCGTCGGGGGGGACTGAAGCTTTCTTT,CASSYGRASGGTEAFF
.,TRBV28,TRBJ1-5,TGTGCCAGCAGTTCGGAAGGGAACAGGGTCGGGAATCAGCCCCAGCATTTT,CASSSEGNRVGNQPQHF
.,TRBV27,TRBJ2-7,TGTGCCAGCAGTTTTGGCCGGACAGCCTACGAGCAGTACTTC,CASSFGRTAYEQYF
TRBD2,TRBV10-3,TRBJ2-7,TGTGCCATCGGGAGCGGGAGCATTTCGGGCGAGCAGTACTTC,CAIGSGSISGEQYF
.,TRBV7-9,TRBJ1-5,TGTGCCAGCAGCCCGGCGGGGGGCAATCAGCCCCAGCATTTT,CASSPAGGNQPQHF